The 30 T cell receptor beta chains below were found in one sample sequenced in a study of cytomegalovirus exposure and HLA in healthy donors. The data were produced by immunoSEQ multiplex PCR, yet TCRdb's version contains in-frame clones alone and is incomplete. The sample holds approximately 160,000 clones, less than 90% seen once. Material for sequencing was PBMCs. The origin of the receptors is a man under 40 in good health and CMV-seropositive.

The V and J genes are TRBV7-2 and TRBJ1-1, with D perhaps TRBD1 (5 bases). The germline V gene encodes CDR1 SGHTA and CDR2 FQGNSA. The V end was cut by 2 bases, the J end by 4 bases, with 11 bases between. The CDR3 covers 14 residues. The CDR3 spells CASSLMGGGTEAFF. The CDR3 nucleotides read TGTGCCAGCAGCTTAATGGGGGGAGGCACTGAAGCTTTCTTT.

Only a few counts were recorded for this clone. The rearrangement links TRBV5-4 to TRBJ1-2; 7 bases align to TRBD1. Germline-derived CDR1 and CDR2 are SGHNT and YYREEE (reference sequence). V lost 4 bases, J lost 5 bases, and 5 bases stayed unmatched. The CDR3 has 13 amino acids. The chain's CDR3 is CASSGTGDYGYTF. DNA for the CDR3: TGTGCCAGCAGCGGTACAGGGGATTATGGCTACACCTTC. Complete variable domain (other parts from reference TRBV5-4 and TRBJ1-2): ETGVTQSPTHLIKTRGQQVTLRCSSQSGHNTVSWYQQALGQGPQFIFQYYREEENGRGNFPPRFSGLQFPNYSSELNVNALELDDSALYLCASSGTGDYGYTFGSGTRLTVV.

This rearrangement joins TRBV2 to TRBJ1-6, with D maybe TRBD1 (6 bases). CDR1 is SNHLY, CDR2 FYNNEI, per germline. The CDR3 totals 12 residues. V was shortened by 6 bases and J by 8 bases, with 8 bases between the two germline ends. The CDR3 sequence is CASRAGDSPLHF. DNA of the CDR3: TGTGCCAGCAGGGCAGGGGATTCACCCCTCCACTTT.

V usage is TRBV4-1 and J usage is TRBJ1-1, with D unclear. Germline values: CDR1 MGHRA, CDR2 YSYEKL. The CDR3 loop spans 16 amino acids. Trimming pared 3 bases from V and 3 bases from J, leaving 17 bases between. CDR3: CASSHEGGRSHTEAFF. DNA of the CDR3: TGCGCCAGCAGCCATGAAGGCGGGAGGTCGCACACTGAAGCTTTCTTT.

This CDR3 reads CASSLGISREETQYF. CDR3 coding DNA: TGTGCCAGCAGCTTGGGGATTTCCAGGGAAGAGACCCAGTACTTC. The rearrangement joins TRBV5-5 to TRBJ2-5; TRBD1 might be the D (5 bases). The CDR3 contains 15 residues. Looked up from germline, CDR1 is SGHKS and CDR2 is YYEKEE (reference sequence). V dropped 0 bases and J dropped 3 bases, with 12 bases sitting between them.

The chain couples TRBV7-3 to TRBJ2-5; TRBD2 aligns across 14 bases. The CDR3 is 16 amino acids. J gave up 5 bases and V 5 bases, and 7 bases lay outside the gene matches. Looked up from germline, CDR1 is SGHTA and CDR2 is FQGTGA. CDR3 sequence (DNA): TGTGCCAGCAGCCTCGGGACTAGCGGGAGTGGTGAGACCCAGTACTTC. Its protein is CASSLGTSGSGETQYF.

The chain is built from TRBV4-3 and TRBJ2-7, with D possibly being TRBD1 (6 bases). Per germline, CDR1 LGHNA and CDR2 YSLEER. CDR3 size: 14 residues. Deletions cut 1 base from V and 3 bases from J, with 10 bases between. CDR3 sequence: CASSQVRDNYEQYF. The DNA of the CDR3 is TGCGCCAGCAGCCAAGTCCGGGACAACTACGAGCAGTACTTC.

The rearrangement links TRBV28 to TRBJ2-7; weak D call: TRBD1 (6 bases). The CDR3 contains 14 residues. V lost 7 bases and J lost 2, with 15 bases in between. Looked up from germline, CDR1 is MDHEN and CDR2 is SYDVKM. This CDR3 is CASTLPGTPYEQYF. CDR3 bases: TGTGCCAGCACCCTCCCGGGGACACCCTACGAGCAGTACTTC.

The chain employs TRBV7-2 and TRBJ2-1; TRBD1 matches 8 bases. This CDR3 contains 16 residues. Germline CDR1 reads SGHTA; CDR2 reads FQGNSA. V was pared by 6 bases and J by 7 bases, with 14 bases of the junction left unmatched. The CDR3 sequence: CASRAIWAGGSNEQFF. The CDR3 bases are TGTGCCAGCAGGGCAATTTGGGCAGGGGGCTCGAATGAGCAGTTCTTC.

This rearrangement joins TRBV7-9 to TRBJ2-3; D uncertain. Per the germline V gene, CDR1 is SEHNR and CDR2 is FQNEAQ (reference sequence). Trimming shortened V by 3 bases and J by 6 bases, and 19 bases separated the two germline ends. This CDR3 spans 16 amino acids. CDR3 sequence (DNA): TGTGCCAGCAGCTTGCGTTCTTGGTTCCCCGGGGATACGCAGTATTTT. Translating gives CASSLRSWFPGDTQYF.

The chain is built from TRBV18 and TRBJ2-3; a weak D match, TRBD1 (5 bases). The V and J ends lost 5 bases and 4 bases respectively, with 19 bases between them. CDR1 is KGHSH and CDR2 is LQKENI in the germline V gene. The CDR3 length is 16 residues. CDR3 region: CASSRAGSFGADTQYF. The CDR3 region has the DNA TGTGCCAGCTCAAGGGCAGGGTCTTTCGGCGCAGATACGCAGTATTTT.

This chain uses TRBV28 with TRBJ2-7; 7 bases are a match to TRBD2. Per germline, CDR1 MDHEN and CDR2 SYDVKM. The junction had 17 bases not matched to a gene; V was cut back by 8 bases and J by 10 bases. The CDR3 contains 14 residues. The CDR3 is CASLTLGGIREQYF. The DNA for the CDR3 is TGTGCCAGCCTAACACTGGGGGGGATCCGGGAACAGTACTTC.

The J gene is TRBJ2-4, the V gene TRBV30; tentatively, D is TRBD1 (5 bases). V gave up 3 bases and J gave up 0 bases, with 15 bases separating them. This CDR3 spans 16 amino acids. Germline V lookup: CDR1 GTSNPN, CDR2 SVGIG (reference sequence). CDR3 sequence (DNA): TGTGCCTGGAGCCATCAGGGAAACCTAGCCAAAAACATTCAGTACTTC. Amino acid sequence: CAWSHQGNLAKNIQYF.

The genes are TRBV11-2 and TRBJ2-1; 9 nucleotides align to TRBD1. With V trimmed by 4 bases and J by 7 bases, 8 bases remained unmatched. The CDR3 extends over 15 amino acids. CDR1 is SGHAT and CDR2 is FQNNGV in the germline V gene. CDR3: CASSSYRGLRNEQFF. The CDR3 DNA sequence: TGTGCCAGCAGCTCCTACAGGGGGCTTAGGAATGAGCAGTTCTTC.

This sequence joins TRBV4-3 and TRBJ2-2; 8 nucleotides line up with TRBD2. V gave up 1 base and J gave up 4 bases; unmatched junction bases: 5. There are 16 residues in the CDR3. Germline V gives CDR1 LGHNA, CDR2 YSLEER. For the CDR3, the DNA is TGCGCCAGCAGCCAAGTCATCGCGGGGGGCACCGGGGAGCTGTTTTTT. Protein: CASSQVIAGGTGELFF.

The gene calls are TRBV15 and TRBJ2-3; the D gene is possibly TRBD2 (7 bases). The CDR3 loop spans 13 amino acids. CDR1 and CDR2 (germline): LNHNV, YYDKDF (reference sequence). Trimming took 0 bases from V and 8 from J, leaving 9 bases between them. The CDR3 region has the DNA TGTGCCACCAGCAGAGAAGGGGGGGGTACGCAGTATTTT. This encodes CATSREGGGTQYF. Based on the CDR3 plus reference TRBV15 and TRBJ2-3, the full variable domain is DAMVIQNPRYQVTQFGKPVTLSCSQTLNHNVMYWYQQKSSQAPKLLFHYYDKDFNNEADTPDNFQSRRPNTSFCFLDIRSPGLGDTAMYLCATSREGGGTQYFGPGTRLTVL.

The chain joins TRBV6-5 to TRBJ1-1, with 9 bases identical to TRBD1. The germline gives CDR1 MNHEY, CDR2 SVGAGI. This CDR3 is 13 amino acids long. Trimming cost V 5 bases and J 8 bases; bases outside gene matches: 6. The CDR3 loop is CASSPRDREEAFF. The CDR3 nucleotides are TGTGCCAGCAGTCCCAGGGACAGGGAGGAAGCTTTCTTT.

V usage is TRBV7-2 and J usage is TRBJ1-3; D is undetermined. The CDR3 covers 15 residues. Germline V gene lookup returns CDR1 SGHTA and CDR2 FQGNSA. Trimming removed 4 bases from V and 0 bases from J, with 10 bases in between. The CDR3 region has the DNA TGTGCCAGCAGCTCAGGTTCCAGCTCTGGAAACACCATATATTTT. Its translation: CASSSGSSSGNTIYF.

This clone has just a few counts. The chain recombines TRBV10-1 with TRBJ2-2, with D unclear. Germline V gives CDR1 WNHNN, CDR2 SYGVQD (reference sequence). This CDR3 comprises 12 residues. V lost 6 bases to trimming and J lost 5 bases, with 7 bases between them. The CDR3 nucleotides are TGCGCCAGCAGCGGTGGTACCGGGGAGCTGTTTTTT. Translated: CASSGGTGELFF.

The rearrangement joins TRBV9 to TRBJ2-2; D possibly corresponds to TRBD2 (6 bases). CDR1 and CDR2 from the germline V gene are SGDLS and YYNGEE. CDR3 length equals 16 residues. The V and J ends lost 4 bases and 6 bases respectively, with 19 bases between them. CDR3 amino acids: CASSPPGTLHSGELFF. The CDR3 DNA reads TGTGCCAGCAGCCCCCCCGGGACTCTCCATTCCGGGGAGCTGTTTTTT.

This sequence joins TRBV5-4 and TRBJ2-1, with a weak D call TRBD1 (5 bases). Trimming stripped 1 base from V and 11 bases from J, with 7 bases between. The germline CDR1 and CDR2 sequences are SGHNT and YYREEE (reference sequence). This CDR3 is 11 amino acids long. CDR3 in amino acids: CASSLNRQQFF. In nucleotides, the CDR3 is TGTGCCAGCAGCTTGAACAGGCAGCAGTTCTTC.

The genes are TRBV7-2 and TRBJ2-7; D is ambiguous. This CDR3 region has 12 residues. V lost 3 bases and J lost 3, with 6 bases in between. Germline CDR1 reads SGHTA; CDR2 reads FQGNSA. CDR3 DNA: TGTGCCAGCAGCTTTAGCTTCTACGAGCAGTACTTC. Its protein is CASSFSFYEQYF.

The rearrangement uses TRBV25-1 and TRBJ2-3, with a tentative D call TRBD1 (6 bases). The CDR3 spans 14 residues. V was pared by 9 bases and J by 0 bases, with 13 bases between. Germline V gives CDR1 MGHDK, CDR2 SYGVNS. The CDR3 DNA sequence: TGTGCCAGTTCGACAGGAGCTAGCACAGATACGCAGTATTTT. It specifies CASSTGASTDTQYF.

The chain is built from TRBV15 and TRBJ2-7, with 7 nucleotides matching TRBD2. After removal of 3 bases from V and 6 bases from J, the junction contained 2 bases not matched to a gene. This CDR3 is 12 amino acids long. Germline loops: CDR1 LNHNV, CDR2 YYDKDF (reference sequence). CDR3 protein: CATSSERGEQYF. Here the CDR3 DNA reads TGTGCCACCAGCAGTGAGCGGGGCGAGCAGTACTTC.

The DNA of the CDR3 is TGTGCCAGCGCGGAAGTCTGGGACTCTTACGAGCAGTACTTC. Its protein is CASAEVWDSYEQYF. The rearrangement uses TRBV11-2 and TRBJ2-7; maybe TRBD2 (6 bases). Trimming left V 8 bases short and J 4 bases short, with 18 bases between. The germline V gene encodes CDR1 SGHAT and CDR2 FQNNGV. The CDR3 runs 14 residues.

The chain joins TRBV19 to TRBJ1-5; D gene ambiguous. Looked up from germline, CDR1 is LNHDA and CDR2 is SQIVND (reference sequence). Deletions cut 4 bases from V and 2 bases from J, with 6 bases between. The CDR3 has 13 amino acids. The CDR3 DNA reads as TGTGCCAGTAGTACCGAGGGCAATCAGCCCCAGCATTTT. Translation gives CASSTEGNQPQHF.

This chain uses TRBV7-9 with TRBJ2-2; 13 nucleotides agree with TRBD2. The germline gives CDR1 SEHNR, CDR2 FQNEAQ (reference sequence). The V and J ends lost 3 bases and 7 bases, in that order; junction bases with no gene match: 2. The CDR3 is 15 amino acids. CDR3 DNA: TGTGCCAGCAGCTTCCGGACTAGCGGGAGCGGGGAGCTGTTTTTT. The encoded protein is CASSFRTSGSGELFF.

The rearrangement joins TRBV6-5 to TRBJ2-2, with TRBD1 as a possible D gene (6 bases). V was pared by 7 bases and J by 5 bases, with 8 bases between. Germline loops: CDR1 MNHEY, CDR2 SVGAGI. The CDR3 consists of 12 residues. In DNA, the CDR3 is TGTGCCAGCACCAGGGGTACCGGGGAGCTGTTTTTT. This encodes CASTRGTGELFF.

J is TRBJ2-1 and V is TRBV2; 12 bases fit TRBD2. The CDR3 sequence is 15 residues long. Germline values: CDR1 SNHLY, CDR2 FYNNEI. V dropped 5 bases and J dropped 7; count of bases not matched to a gene: 6. CDR3 nucleotide sequence: TGTGCCAGCAGTCCTAGCGGGGGGGCCTGGAATGAGCAGTTCTTC. Translating it yields CASSPSGGAWNEQFF.

CDR3 amino acids: CASTKGTGIGELFF. CDR3 sequence (DNA): TGTGCCAGCACCAAAGGGACAGGGATCGGGGAGCTGTTTTTT. The rearrangement uses TRBV2 and TRBJ2-2; 9 bases align to TRBD1. There are 14 residues in the CDR3. Germline V gene sequence: CDR1 SNHLY, CDR2 FYNNEI. Trimming cost V 7 bases and J 7 bases; bases outside gene matches: 7.